The present T cell receptor beta chain was sequenced within a study of OX40 agonist ivuxolimab in advanced cancers. Profiled with immunoSEQ multiplex PCR; TCRdb holds only in-frame clones, not every one. There are 14,000 or so clones in the sample; 87% occur only once, and over 5% lies in the top ten. This clone was counted a few times. CDR1 and CDR2 (germline): SGHDT, YYEEEE. CDR3 length equals 15 residues. The V and J ends lost 5 bases and 3 bases, in that order; junction bases with no gene match: 6. The J gene is TRBJ1-3, the V gene TRBV5-6; TRBD1 aligns across 9 bases. The TCR was taken from an adult with an advanced solid tumor such as melanoma, head and neck, liver or kidney cancer. Sequenced material: CD4+ or CD8+ T cells sorted from blood, taken in a trial of the OX40 agonist ivuxolimab. CDR3 protein: CASSYGQGYGNTIYF. The DNA of the CDR3 is TGTGCCAGCAGTTATGGACAGGGGTATGGAAACACCATATATTTT.